Shown below are 15 T cell receptor beta chains from a single sample sequenced in a study of T-cell memory formation after mild COVID-19. MiXCR, run by TCRdb on the 5' RACE reads, gives a single entry per CDR3 protein. In the table there are 350,000 to 500,000 distinct CDR3 sequences, 20% to 25% of which are singletons. Source material: PBMCs or a T cell subset sorted from them (not recorded which). The source is an adult woman who had mild COVID-19 (a few samples of this study predate the infection). Cell type and time point are not known.

This clonotype has a handful of counts. The rearrangement uses TRBV12-3 or TRBV12-4 and TRBJ2-1; 12 nucleotides line up with TRBD1. The junction had 5 bases not matched to a gene; V was cut back by 5 bases and J by 6 bases. This CDR3 is 15 amino acids long. The CDR3 bases are TGTGCCAGCAGTCAAAGGGACAGGGGGCGCAATGAGCAGTTCTTC. This codes for CASSQRDRGRNEQFF.

This chain connects TRBV4-1 to TRBJ2-7; a weak D match, TRBD1 (6 bases). This CDR3 has 13 amino acids. The germline V gene has CDR1 MGHRA and CDR2 YSYEKL. With 3 bases removed from V and 7 bases from J, the gap between germline ends came to 13 bases. CDR3 bases: TGCGCCAGCAGCCAGGACAGATTGGGGGAGCAGTACTTC. Its translation: CASSQDRLGEQYF.

This clonotype was counted between two and nine times. CDR3 protein: CATSEPTGGRETQYF. The CDR3 bases are TGTGCCACCAGTGAGCCGACAGGCGGCCGGGAGACCCAGTACTTC. This sequence joins TRBV24-1 and TRBJ2-5; a weak D match, TRBD1 (6 bases). The CDR3 is made up of 15 amino acids. V was pared by 4 bases and J by 5 bases, with 16 bases between. The V gene's germline CDR1 is KGHDR and CDR2 SFDVKD.

CDR3 in DNA: TGTGCCATCAGTCCAAAGGAGGGGGCAGACTATGGCTACACCTTC. Amino acids: CAISPKEGADYGYTF. The chain links TRBV10-3 to TRBJ1-2, with 7 bases that match TRBD1. Germline values: CDR1 ENHRY, CDR2 SYGVKD. The CDR3 runs 15 residues. V dropped 5 bases and J dropped 3; count of bases not matched to a gene: 9.

J is TRBJ2-5 and V is TRBV20-1; 8 bases are a match to TRBD2. V lost 3 bases, J lost 1 base, and 4 bases stayed unmatched. The CDR3 has 14 residues. CDR1 and CDR2 (germline): DFQATT, SNEGSKA (reference sequence). The CDR3 protein is CSARLTSGQETQYF. CDR3 DNA sequence: TGCAGTGCTAGGTTAACTAGCGGCCAAGAGACCCAGTACTTC.

This clonotype was seen a few times. The CDR3: CASSKDMPGQGYSPLHF. The CDR3 nucleotides are TGTGCCAGCAGTAAAGACATGCCGGGACAGGGTTATTCACCCCTCCACTTT. The chain recombines TRBV6-5 with TRBJ1-6; 9 bases agree with TRBD1. This CDR3 is built from 17 residues. Trimming cost V 5 bases and J 8 bases; bases outside gene matches: 13. Germline lookup yields CDR1 MNHEY and CDR2 SVGAGI.

The genes are TRBV7-9 and TRBJ1-5; no clear D. CDR1 is SEHNR, CDR2 FQNEAQ, per germline (reference sequence). V lost 5 bases to trimming and J lost 11 bases, with 13 bases between them. This CDR3 spans 12 amino acids. The DNA of the CDR3 is TGTGCCAGCAGCATCGGACTTTCAGCCCAGCATTTT. This translates into CASSIGLSAQHF.

This clonotype was counted between two and nine times. The rearrangement links TRBV12-3 or TRBV12-4 to TRBJ1-2, with TRBD1 matching over 10 bases. This CDR3 contains 16 residues. Losses at the gene ends were 5 bases for V and 4 bases for J; bases not matched to a gene: 10. The CDR3 DNA sequence: TGTGCCAGCAGTCCTCGACAGGGGGCAAGGTCCTATGGCTACACCTTC. It translates to CASSPRQGARSYGYTF.

This clonotype has more than one count but fewer than ten. The genes are TRBV5-1 and TRBJ2-2; 9 bases are shared with TRBD1. CDR1 and CDR2 (germline): SGHRS, YFSETQ. The CDR3 sequence is 14 residues long. Losses at the gene ends were 6 bases for V and 5 bases for J; bases not matched to a gene: 5. The CDR3 sequence: CASKQGAATGELFF. The CDR3 DNA reads TGCGCCAGCAAACAGGGGGCGGCAACCGGGGAGCTGTTTTTT.

The J gene is TRBJ2-1, the V gene TRBV29-1; 7 nucleotides align to TRBD2. The germline gives CDR1 SQVTM, CDR2 ANQGSEA. The CDR3 has 15 amino acids. V lost 5 bases and J lost 2; bases outside the gene matches: 9. This chain's CDR3 is CSVPGLGGTYNEQFF. The CDR3 coding sequence is TGCAGCGTTCCCGGGTTGGGGGGGACCTACAATGAGCAGTTCTTC.

This clonotype was picked up a small number of times. The rearrangement uses TRBV5-1 and TRBJ2-1; D uncertain. The germline V and J ends were trimmed by 5 bases and 8 bases, with 11 bases remaining between them. The CDR3 has 12 residues. Per germline, CDR1 SGHRS and CDR2 YFSETQ. DNA for the CDR3: TGCGCCAGCAGGCTTAAGGTCCATGAGCAGTTCTTC. This gives the protein CASRLKVHEQFF.

This clonotype came up a few times. The gene calls are TRBV11-3 and TRBJ2-1, with TRBD2 matching over 10 bases. The germline V gene has CDR1 SGHNT and CDR2 YENEEA. Losses at the gene ends were 4 bases for V and 9 bases for J; bases not matched to a gene: 12. The CDR3 totals 16 residues. CDR3 DNA: TGTGCCAGCAGCTCTTGCGGGCTAGCGGGAGTGTGTGAGCAGTTCTTC. Its protein is CASSSCGLAGVCEQFF.

This clonotype was found a few times. The J gene is TRBJ2-3, the V gene TRBV25-1; unclear D gene. Germline lookup yields CDR1 MGHDK and CDR2 SYGVNS. Trimming took off 7 bases at V and 3 bases at J, with 11 bases between the two ends. This CDR3 is built from 13 residues. The CDR3: CASTPALTDTQYF. The DNA of the CDR3 is TGTGCCAGCACTCCGGCCTTGACAGATACGCAGTATTTT.

The gene calls are TRBV20-1 and TRBJ2-2; D not resolved. Germline loops: CDR1 DFQATT, CDR2 SNEGSKA (reference sequence). Trimming pared 1 base from V and 7 bases from J, leaving 4 bases between. CDR3 length equals 11 residues. The CDR3 reads CSARVVGELFF. The CDR3 DNA reads as TGCAGTGCTAGAGTTGTCGGGGAGCTGTTTTTT.

A few counts support this clonotype. This chain links TRBV7-2 with TRBJ2-7; tentative D call: TRBD2 (6 bases). The germline V gene has CDR1 SGHTA and CDR2 FQGNSA. V lost 0 bases and J lost 0, with 12 bases in between. This CDR3 is built from 16 residues. The CDR3 DNA reads as TGTGCCAGCAGCTTAGCCTGGGACTCGAGCTCCTACGAGCAGTACTTC. Its translation is CASSLAWDSSSYEQYF.